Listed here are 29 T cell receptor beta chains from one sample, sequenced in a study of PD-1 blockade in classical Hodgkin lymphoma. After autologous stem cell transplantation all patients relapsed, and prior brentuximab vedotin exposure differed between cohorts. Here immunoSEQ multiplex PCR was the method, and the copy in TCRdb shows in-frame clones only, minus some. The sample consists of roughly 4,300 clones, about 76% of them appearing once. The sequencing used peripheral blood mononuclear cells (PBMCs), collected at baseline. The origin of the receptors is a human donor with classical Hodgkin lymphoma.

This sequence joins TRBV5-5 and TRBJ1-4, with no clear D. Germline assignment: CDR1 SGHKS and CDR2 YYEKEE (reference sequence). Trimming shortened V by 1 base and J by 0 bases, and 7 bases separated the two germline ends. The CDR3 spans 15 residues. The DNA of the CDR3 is TGTGCCAGCAGCTTGTTACCCTCAACTAATGAAAAACTGTTTTTT. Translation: CASSLLPSTNEKLFF. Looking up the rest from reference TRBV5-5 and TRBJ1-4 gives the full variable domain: DAGVTQSPTHLIKTRGQQVTLRCSPISGHKSVSWYQQVLGQGPQFIFQYYEKEERGRGNFPDRFSARQFPNYSSELNVNALLLGDSALYLCASSLLPSTNEKLFFGSGTQLSVL.

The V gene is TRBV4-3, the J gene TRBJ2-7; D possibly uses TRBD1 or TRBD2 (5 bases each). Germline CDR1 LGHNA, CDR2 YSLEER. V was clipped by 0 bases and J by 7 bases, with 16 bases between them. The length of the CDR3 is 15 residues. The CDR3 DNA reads TGCGCCAGCAGCCAAGATCGGGGCGGGCTCCGTGAGCAGTACTTC. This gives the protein CASSQDRGGLREQYF.

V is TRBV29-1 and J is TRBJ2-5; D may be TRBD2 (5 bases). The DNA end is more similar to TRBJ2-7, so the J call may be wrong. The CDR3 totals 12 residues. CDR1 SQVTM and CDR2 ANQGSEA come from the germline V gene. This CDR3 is CSVSGQDYEQYF. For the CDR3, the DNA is TGCAGCGTTAGCGGTCAGGATTACGAGCAGTACTTC.

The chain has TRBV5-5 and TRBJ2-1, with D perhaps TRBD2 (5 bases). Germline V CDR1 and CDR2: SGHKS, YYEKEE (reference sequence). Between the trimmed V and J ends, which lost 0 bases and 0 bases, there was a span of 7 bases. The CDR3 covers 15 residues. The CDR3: CASSLGLLSYNEQFF. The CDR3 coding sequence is TGTGCCAGCAGCTTGGGACTACTCTCCTACAATGAGCAGTTCTTC.

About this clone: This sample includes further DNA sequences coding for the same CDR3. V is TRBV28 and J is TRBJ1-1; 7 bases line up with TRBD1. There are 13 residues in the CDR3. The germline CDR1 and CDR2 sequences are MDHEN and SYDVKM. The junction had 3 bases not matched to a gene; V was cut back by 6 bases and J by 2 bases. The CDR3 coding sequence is TGTGCCAGCAGAACAGGGGTTAACACTGAAGCTTTCTTT. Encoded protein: CASRTGVNTEAFF.

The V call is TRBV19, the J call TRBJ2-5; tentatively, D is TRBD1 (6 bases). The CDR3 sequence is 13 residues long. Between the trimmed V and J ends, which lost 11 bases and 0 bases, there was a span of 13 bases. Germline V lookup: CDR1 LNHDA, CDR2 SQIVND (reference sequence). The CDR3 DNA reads TGTGCCTCCGGGACACAAAACCAAGAGACCCAGTACTTC. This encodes CASGTQNQETQYF.

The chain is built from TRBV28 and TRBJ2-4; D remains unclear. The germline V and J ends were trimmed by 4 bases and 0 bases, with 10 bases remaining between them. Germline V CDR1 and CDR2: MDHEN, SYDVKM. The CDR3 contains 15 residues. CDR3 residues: CASSSQELAKNIQYF. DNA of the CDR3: TGTGCCAGCAGTTCCCAAGAACTAGCCAAAAACATTCAGTACTTC.

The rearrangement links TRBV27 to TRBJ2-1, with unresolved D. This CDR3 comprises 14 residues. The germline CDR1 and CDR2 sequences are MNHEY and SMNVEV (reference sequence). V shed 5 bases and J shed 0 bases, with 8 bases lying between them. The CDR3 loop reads CASSLESSYNEQFF. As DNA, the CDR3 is TGTGCCAGCAGTCTGGAGAGCTCCTACAATGAGCAGTTCTTC.

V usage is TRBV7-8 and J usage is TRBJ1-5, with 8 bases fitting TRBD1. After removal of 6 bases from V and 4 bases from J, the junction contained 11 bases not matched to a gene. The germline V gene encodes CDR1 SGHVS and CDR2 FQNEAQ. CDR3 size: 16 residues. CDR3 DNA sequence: TGTGCCAGCAGTCACAGGGGGTTGCTTTTTAATCAGCCCCAGCATTTT. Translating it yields CASSHRGLLFNQPQHF.

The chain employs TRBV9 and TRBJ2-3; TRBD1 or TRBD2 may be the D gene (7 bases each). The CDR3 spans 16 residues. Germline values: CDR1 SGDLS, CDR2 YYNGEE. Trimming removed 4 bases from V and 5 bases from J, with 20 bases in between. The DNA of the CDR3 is TGTGCCAGCAGCCCATCAGGGGGGGGCTCCGGAGATACGCAGTATTTT. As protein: CASSPSGGGSGDTQYF.

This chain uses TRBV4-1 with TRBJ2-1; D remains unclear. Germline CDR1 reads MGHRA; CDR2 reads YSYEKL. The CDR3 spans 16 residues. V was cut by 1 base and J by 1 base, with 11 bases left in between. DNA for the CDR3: TGCGCCAGCAGCCAAGTGGACCTGATTTCCTACAATGAGCAGTTCTTC. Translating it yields CASSQVDLISYNEQFF.

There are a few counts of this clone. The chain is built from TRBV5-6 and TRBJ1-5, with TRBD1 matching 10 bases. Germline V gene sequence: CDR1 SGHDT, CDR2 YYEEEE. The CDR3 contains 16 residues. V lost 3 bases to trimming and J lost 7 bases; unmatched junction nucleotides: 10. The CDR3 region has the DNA TGTGCCAGCAGCTCCCCGGACAGGGGGAACGGCCAGCCCCAGCATTTT. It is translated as CASSSPDRGNGQPQHF.

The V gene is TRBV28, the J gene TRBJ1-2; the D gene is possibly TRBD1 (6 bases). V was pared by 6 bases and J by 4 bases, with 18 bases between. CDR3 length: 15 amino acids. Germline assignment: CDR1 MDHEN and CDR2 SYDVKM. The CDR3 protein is CASSPQGIGGYGYTF. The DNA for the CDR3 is TGTGCCAGCAGCCCTCAGGGGATCGGGGGCTATGGCTACACCTTC.

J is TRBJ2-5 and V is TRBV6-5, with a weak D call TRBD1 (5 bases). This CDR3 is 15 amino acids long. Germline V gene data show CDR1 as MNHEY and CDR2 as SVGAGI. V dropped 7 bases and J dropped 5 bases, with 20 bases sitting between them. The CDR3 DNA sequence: TGTGCCAGCACCGCGAGTGTCCAGGGCTCCGAGACCCAGTACTTC. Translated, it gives CASTASVQGSETQYF.

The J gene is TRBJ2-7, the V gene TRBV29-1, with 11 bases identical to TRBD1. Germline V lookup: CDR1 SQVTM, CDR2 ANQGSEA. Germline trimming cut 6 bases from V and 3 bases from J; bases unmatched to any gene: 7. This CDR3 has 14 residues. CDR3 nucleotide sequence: TGCAGCGTCAGGTCCGGGACAGGGGGCTACGAGCAGTACTTC. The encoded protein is CSVRSGTGGYEQYF.

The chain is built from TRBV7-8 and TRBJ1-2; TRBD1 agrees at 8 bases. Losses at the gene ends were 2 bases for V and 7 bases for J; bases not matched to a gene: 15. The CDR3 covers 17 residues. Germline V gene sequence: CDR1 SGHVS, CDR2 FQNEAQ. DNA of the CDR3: TGTGCCAGCAGCTTAAGAACCGGGACAGGCGGGTGGGGTGGCTACACCTTC. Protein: CASSLRTGTGGWGGYTF.

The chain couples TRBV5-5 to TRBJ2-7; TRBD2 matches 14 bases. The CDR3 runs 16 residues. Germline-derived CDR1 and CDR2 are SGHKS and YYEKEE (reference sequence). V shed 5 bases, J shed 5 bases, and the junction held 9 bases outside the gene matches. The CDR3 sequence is CASSSGTSGSGDEQYF. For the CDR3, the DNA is TGTGCCAGCAGTTCCGGGACTAGCGGGAGTGGTGACGAGCAGTACTTC.

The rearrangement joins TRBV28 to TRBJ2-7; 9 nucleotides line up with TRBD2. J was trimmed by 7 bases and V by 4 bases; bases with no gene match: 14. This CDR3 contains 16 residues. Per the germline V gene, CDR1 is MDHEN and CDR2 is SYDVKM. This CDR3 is CASSSNLAGRRWEQYF. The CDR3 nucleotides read TGTGCCAGCAGTTCCAACCTAGCGGGACGGCGGTGGGAGCAGTACTTC.

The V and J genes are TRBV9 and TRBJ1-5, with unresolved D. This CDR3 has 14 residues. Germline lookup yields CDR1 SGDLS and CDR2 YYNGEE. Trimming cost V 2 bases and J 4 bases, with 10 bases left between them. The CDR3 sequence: CASSVSGENQPQHF. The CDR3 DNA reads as TGTGCCAGCAGCGTGAGTGGCGAAAATCAGCCCCAGCATTTT.

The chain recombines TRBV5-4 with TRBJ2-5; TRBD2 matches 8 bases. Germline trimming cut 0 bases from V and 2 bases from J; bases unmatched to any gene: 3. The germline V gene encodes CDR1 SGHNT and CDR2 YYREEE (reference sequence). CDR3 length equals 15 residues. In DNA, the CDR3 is TGTGCCAGCAGCTTGGTGGTAGCGGGGCAAGAGACCCAGTACTTC. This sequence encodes CASSLVVAGQETQYF.

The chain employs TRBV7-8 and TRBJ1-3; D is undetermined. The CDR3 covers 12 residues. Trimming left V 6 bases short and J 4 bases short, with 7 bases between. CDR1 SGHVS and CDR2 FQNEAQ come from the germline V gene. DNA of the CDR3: TGTGCCAGCAGTTTGGAGGGAAACACCATATATTTT. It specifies CASSLEGNTIYF.

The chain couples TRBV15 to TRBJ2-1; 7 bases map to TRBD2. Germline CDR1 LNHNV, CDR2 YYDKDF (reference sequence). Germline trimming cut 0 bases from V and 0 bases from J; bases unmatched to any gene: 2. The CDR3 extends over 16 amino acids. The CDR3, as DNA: TGTGCCACCAGCAGAGAGAGGACTAGCTCCTACAATGAGCAGTTCTTC. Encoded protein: CATSRERTSSYNEQFF.

The DNA of the CDR3 is TGTGCCAGTAGTCCAGGATTCTACGAGCAGTACGTC. Its translation: CASSPGFYEQYV. This chain connects TRBV19 to TRBJ2-7; D not resolved. Germline CDR1 LNHDA, CDR2 SQIVND (reference sequence). With 5 bases removed from V and 3 bases from J, the gap between germline ends came to 8 bases. The CDR3 spans 12 residues.

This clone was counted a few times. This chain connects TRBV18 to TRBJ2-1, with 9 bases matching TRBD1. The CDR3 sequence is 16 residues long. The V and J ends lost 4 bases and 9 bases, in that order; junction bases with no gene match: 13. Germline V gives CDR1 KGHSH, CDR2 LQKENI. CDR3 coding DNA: TGTGCCAGCTCACGTGGGACAGGGACGGCGGTCATTGAGCAGTTCTTC. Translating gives CASSRGTGTAVIEQFF.

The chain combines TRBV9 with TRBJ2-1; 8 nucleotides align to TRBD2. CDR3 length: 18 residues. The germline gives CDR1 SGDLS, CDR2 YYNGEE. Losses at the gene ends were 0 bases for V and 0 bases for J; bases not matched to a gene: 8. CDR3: CASSVGLAGPSSYNEQFF. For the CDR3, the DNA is TGTGCCAGCAGCGTAGGGCTAGCGGGCCCAAGCTCCTACAATGAGCAGTTCTTC.

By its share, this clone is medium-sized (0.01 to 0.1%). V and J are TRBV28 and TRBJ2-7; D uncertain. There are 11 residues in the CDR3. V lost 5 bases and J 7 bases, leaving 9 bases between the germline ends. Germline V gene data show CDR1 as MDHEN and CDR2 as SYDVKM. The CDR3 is CASSPTWEQYF. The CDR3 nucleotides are TGTGCCAGCAGTCCGACTTGGGAGCAGTACTTC. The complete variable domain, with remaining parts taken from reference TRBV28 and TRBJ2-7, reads DVKVTQSSRYLVKRTGEKVFLECVQDMDHENMFWYRQDPGLGLRLIYFSYDVKMKEKGDIPEGYSVSREKKERFSLILESASTNQTSMYLCASSPTWEQYFGPGTRLTVT.

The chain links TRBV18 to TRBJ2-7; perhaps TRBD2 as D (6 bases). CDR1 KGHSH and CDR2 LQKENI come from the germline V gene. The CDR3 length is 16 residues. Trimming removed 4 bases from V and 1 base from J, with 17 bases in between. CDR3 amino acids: CASSLMRASASYEQYF. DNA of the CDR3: TGTGCCAGCTCACTCATGAGAGCTAGCGCGTCCTACGAGCAGTACTTC. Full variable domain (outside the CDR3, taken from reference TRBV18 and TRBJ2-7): NAGVMQNPRHLVRRRGQEARLRCSPMKGHSHVYWYRQLPEEGLKFMVYLQKENIIDESGMPKERFSAEFPKEGPSILRIQQVVRGDSAAYFCASSLMRASASYEQYFGPGTRLTVT.

The CDR3 spells CASSSYRATEDYGYTF. For the CDR3, the DNA is TGTGCCAGCAGCTCGTACAGGGCCACCGAAGACTATGGCTACACCTTC. This rearrangement joins TRBV7-2 to TRBJ1-2, with a tentative D call TRBD1 (6 bases). CDR1 and CDR2 from the germline V gene are SGHTA and FQGNSA. The CDR3 consists of 16 residues. Trimming removed 4 bases at V and 3 bases at J, with 18 bases between.

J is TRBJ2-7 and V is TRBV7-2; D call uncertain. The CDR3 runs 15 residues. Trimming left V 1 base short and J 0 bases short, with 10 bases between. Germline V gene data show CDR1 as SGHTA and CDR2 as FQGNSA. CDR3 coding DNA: TGTGCCAGCAGCTTAGGTCCCTACCTCTCCTACGAGCAGTACTTC. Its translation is CASSLGPYLSYEQYF.